The next 24 T cell receptor beta chains were all read from a single sample in a study of read filtering for tumor transcriptome and immune sequencing. This library used roughly 370 ng RNA and molecular barcoded adaptors spanning alpha/delta and beta/gamma chains. MiXCR, run by TCRdb on the reads, gives a single entry per CDR3 protein. The sample shows 100,000 to 150,000 distinct CDR3 sequences, about 12% of them seen only once. Sequences were obtained from a population of CD138-negative cells sorted from bone marrow. The receptor set was obtained from a donor aged 40 or older with multiple myeloma.

There are many counts of this clonotype. This rearrangement joins TRBV12-3 or TRBV12-4 to TRBJ2-1; D is undetermined. V was shortened by 7 bases and J by 7 bases, with 8 bases between the two germline ends. The CDR3 totals 11 residues. The CDR3 is CASKTRNEQFF. The CDR3 region has the DNA TGTGCCAGCAAAACACGGAATGAGCAGTTCTTC.

The CDR3 sequence: CAIGATSGRAAYEQYF. CDR3 sequence (DNA): TGTGCCATCGGTGCGACTAGCGGGAGGGCCGCCTACGAGCAGTACTTC. This sequence joins TRBV10-3 and TRBJ2-7, with 14 bases matching TRBD2. The ends lost 8 bases at V and 2 bases at J; junction bases unmatched: 8. Germline CDR1 and CDR2: ENHRY and SYGVKD. This CDR3 is 16 amino acids long.

This clonotype was found many times. The chain carries TRBV28 and TRBJ2-1, with a weak D call TRBD1 (6 bases). The V end lost 3 bases, the J end lost 2 bases, and 11 bases lay between the germline ends. CDR3 size: 15 residues. Germline CDR1 and CDR2: MDHEN and SYDVKM. The CDR3 here is CASSFSTGTYNEQFF. The DNA for the CDR3 is TGTGCCAGCAGTTTCTCGACAGGTACCTACAATGAGCAGTTCTTC.

This clonotype was recorded many times. The rearrangement joins TRBV29-1 to TRBJ1-1; 9 nucleotides match TRBD1. The CDR3 sequence is 12 residues long. The junction had 2 bases not matched to a gene; V was cut back by 5 bases and J by 4 bases. Per the germline V gene, CDR1 is SQVTM and CDR2 is ANQGSEA. The CDR3 region has the DNA TGCAGCGTTCACAGGGGGCCCACTGAAGCTTTCTTT. Translation gives CSVHRGPTEAFF.

The table lists this clonotype with many counts. The chain employs TRBV4-1 and TRBJ1-1; D is uncertain. The CDR3 is 14 amino acids. In germline, CDR1 is MGHRA, CDR2 YSYEKL. The ends were cut back, 4 bases at V and 0 bases at J, with 9 bases in the middle. The CDR3 reads CASSLGPLNTEAFF. DNA for the CDR3: TGCGCCAGCAGCCTTGGACCGTTGAACACTGAAGCTTTCTTT.

This clonotype has more than one count but fewer than ten. A much larger clone lies one base from this, so it may be a read error. The chain joins TRBV20-1 to TRBJ1-4; D is unresolved. The CDR3 loop spans 14 amino acids. CDR1 and CDR2 from the germline V gene are DFQATT and SNEGSKA (reference sequence). The CDR3 DNA sequence: TGCAGTGCCTCTAAGGTTGCGGGTTGGGAAAAACTGTCTTTT. Protein: CSASKVAGWEKLSF.

This clonotype was counted at least ten times. The V and J genes are TRBV6-5 and TRBJ2-2; D is unresolved. The V end was cut by 5 bases, the J end by 1 base, with 14 bases between. The CDR3 spans 16 residues. The germline V gene encodes CDR1 MNHEY and CDR2 SVGAGI. Written as DNA, the CDR3 is TGTGCCAGCAGTCCCGACCGCCCTAGGAACACCGGGGAGCTGTTTTTT. Residues: CASSPDRPRNTGELFF.

This clonotype was seen repeatedly, ten times or more. The gene calls are TRBV11-2 and TRBJ2-1; tentatively, D is TRBD2 (6 bases). The CDR3 has 15 residues. Looked up from germline, CDR1 is SGHAT and CDR2 is FQNNGV. Trimming shortened V by 4 bases and J by 2 bases, and 12 bases separated the two germline ends. CDR3 region: CASSSRLDPYNEQFF. In nucleotides, the CDR3 is TGTGCCAGCAGCTCTCGACTAGATCCCTACAATGAGCAGTTCTTC.

Many counts were recorded for this clonotype. This chain joins TRBV12-3 or TRBV12-4 and TRBJ1-1; D is ambiguous. The ends were cut back, 5 bases at V and 1 base at J, with 17 bases in the middle. The CDR3 totals 16 residues. CDR3 residues: CASSPRSLTENTEAFF. DNA for the CDR3: TGTGCCAGCAGTCCCCGTAGTTTAACAGAGAACACTGAAGCTTTCTTT.

Ten or more counts support this clonotype. V gene TRBV7-8 combines with J gene TRBJ2-1; TRBD2 aligns across 10 bases. This CDR3 comprises 16 residues. J lost 6 bases, V lost 5 bases, and 10 bases had no gene match. CDR1 is SGHVS, CDR2 FQNEAQ, per germline. Written as DNA, the CDR3 is TGTGCCAGCAGCCTCGGTCGGTCTAGCGGGAGCAATGAGCAGTTCTTC. The encoded protein is CASSLGRSSGSNEQFF.

This clonotype has ten or more counts. The rearrangement uses TRBV15 and TRBJ2-6; D gene ambiguous. V lost 0 bases and J 2 bases, leaving 8 bases between the germline ends. CDR3 length: 16 amino acids. Germline CDR1 LNHNV, CDR2 YYDKDF (reference sequence). The CDR3 here is CATSRDNRAGANVLTF. The DNA for the CDR3 is TGTGCCACCAGCAGAGATAATAGGGCTGGGGCCAACGTCCTGACTTTC.

This clonotype was recorded at least ten times. The chain combines TRBV7-2 with TRBJ2-1; D gene ambiguous. Trimming removed 1 base from V and 6 bases from J, with 13 bases in between. Germline lookup yields CDR1 SGHTA and CDR2 FQGNSA. The CDR3 extends over 15 amino acids. The CDR3 loop reads CASSLVGGLPNEQFF. The CDR3 bases are TGTGCCAGCAGCTTAGTCGGTGGCCTCCCCAATGAGCAGTTCTTC.

This clonotype was observed at least ten times. This chain connects TRBV24-1 to TRBJ2-1; D remains ambiguous. The germline gives CDR1 KGHDR, CDR2 SFDVKD. The CDR3 has 14 amino acids. The V end was cut by 6 bases, the J end by 7 bases, with 15 bases between. DNA for the CDR3: TGTGCCACCAGTATTGGTATCGGTATTAATGAGCAGTTCTTC. It yields the protein CATSIGIGINEQFF.

The sample holds many counts of this clonotype. The CDR3 DNA sequence: TGTGCCAGCAGCTTGAGAGGTCCGATCACAGATACGCAGTATTTT. This gives the protein CASSLRGPITDTQYF. This chain connects TRBV7-2 to TRBJ2-3; D unresolved. V shed 3 bases and J shed 2 bases, with 12 bases lying between them. Germline CDR1 reads SGHTA; CDR2 reads FQGNSA. This CDR3 has 15 amino acids.

This clonotype was recorded at least ten times. This sequence joins TRBV6-5 and TRBJ2-1, with 12 bases identical to TRBD2. V lost 0 bases, J lost 4 bases, and 4 bases stayed unmatched. Germline V gene sequence: CDR1 MNHEY, CDR2 SVGAGI. The length of the CDR3 is 17 residues. CDR3 DNA sequence: TGTGCCAGCAGTTACTCCCTGACTAGCGGGAGTTACAATGAGCAGTTCTTC. Its translation is CASSYSLTSGSYNEQFF.

This clonotype was observed many times. V and J are TRBV12-3 or TRBV12-4 and TRBJ2-1; 8 bases match TRBD2. Trimming cost V 3 bases and J 5 bases; bases outside gene matches: 6. This CDR3 region has 15 residues. CDR3 bases: TGTGCCAGCAGTTTCGCGGGAGGTGCGAACAATGAGCAGTTCTTC. Its protein is CASSFAGGANNEQFF.

This clonotype showed up many times. The chain links TRBV29-1 to TRBJ1-3, with D maybe TRBD1 (5 bases). The CDR3 is 12 residues long. The germline V gene has CDR1 SQVTM and CDR2 ANQGSEA. V shed 5 bases and J shed 5 bases, with 10 bases lying between them. CDR3 region: CSVREGRNTIYF. In DNA, the CDR3 is TGCAGCGTTCGTGAGGGGAGAAACACCATATATTTT.

This clonotype was observed a few times. The J gene is TRBJ2-5, the V gene TRBV20-1; possibly TRBD2 for D (6 bases). The CDR3 spans 14 residues. V lost 0 bases to trimming and J lost 4 bases, with 12 bases between them. Germline CDR1 and CDR2: DFQATT and SNEGSKA (reference sequence). CDR3 in DNA: TGCAGTGCTAGAGAGGTGGGGGGTGGAGAGACCCAGTACTTC. Its protein is CSAREVGGGETQYF.

This clonotype was recorded at least ten times. The chain joins TRBV19 to TRBJ2-1, with D possibly matching TRBD1 (6 bases). Trimming stripped 5 bases from V and 8 bases from J, with 16 bases between. The CDR3 covers 14 residues. Per the germline V gene, CDR1 is LNHDA and CDR2 is SQIVND (reference sequence). CDR3 bases: TGTGCCAGTAGTTTGCTGGGGGCGCGGGATGAGCAGTTCTTC. It yields the protein CASSLLGARDEQFF.

At least ten counts were recorded for this clonotype. The gene calls are TRBV6-6 and TRBJ2-7, with 12 bases that match TRBD1. The germline V gene encodes CDR1 MNHNY and CDR2 SVGAGI (reference sequence). The V gene end was trimmed by 4 bases and the J gene end by 4 bases; junction bases not matched to a gene: 5. The CDR3 extends over 15 amino acids. CDR3 sequence: CASSSPGQGAYEQYF. The CDR3 coding sequence is TGTGCCAGCAGTTCACCGGGACAGGGGGCTTACGAGCAGTACTTC.

This clonotype has at least ten counts. The gene calls are TRBV20-1 and TRBJ2-1; D unclear. CDR1 is DFQATT, CDR2 SNEGSKA, per germline (reference sequence). V was clipped by 6 bases and J by 0 bases, with 3 bases between them. The CDR3 is made up of 11 amino acids. DNA for the CDR3: TGCAGTGCCGCCTCCTACAATGAGCAGTTCTTC. Its translation: CSAASYNEQFF.

Notes on this clonotype: A read error may be the cause here, since a much bigger clone is one base away. The gene calls are TRBV13 and TRBJ2-7; no clear D. The V gene lost 5 bases and the J gene lost 7 bases, with 9 bases spanning the gap. The CDR3 contains 11 residues. The germline gives CDR1 PRHDT, CDR2 FYEKMQ (reference sequence). The CDR3 region has the DNA TGTGCCAGCAGCGCCCTAGGGGAGCAGTACTTC. This encodes CASSALGEQYF.

This clonotype was observed many times. The gene calls are TRBV20-1 and TRBJ2-7, with a weak D call TRBD1 (6 bases). Germline V gives CDR1 DFQATT, CDR2 SNEGSKA (reference sequence). V dropped 6 bases and J dropped 0 bases, with 12 bases sitting between them. The CDR3 contains 13 residues. CDR3 sequence reads: CSAMTGTSYEQYF. The DNA for the CDR3 is TGCAGTGCGATGACAGGTACCTCCTACGAGCAGTACTTC.

This clonotype appeared a few times. V is TRBV29-1 and J is TRBJ2-3; 14 nucleotides line up with TRBD2. This CDR3 is 19 amino acids long. CDR1 is SQVTM and CDR2 is ANQGSEA in the germline V gene. The junction had 18 bases not matched to a gene; V was cut back by 6 bases and J by 4 bases. CDR3 sequence (DNA): TGCAGCGTCGCCCAACAACTAGGGACTAGCGGGAGAAAATCAGATACGCAGTATTTT. Its protein is CSVAQQLGTSGRKSDTQYF.